A single sample gave rise to the 27 T cell receptor beta chains below, sequenced in a study of OX40 agonist ivuxolimab in advanced cancers. The data were produced by immunoSEQ multiplex PCR, yet TCRdb's version contains in-frame clones alone and is incomplete. There are more than 100,000 clones in the sample; approximately 92% occur only once, and over 0.15% lies in the top ten. The sequencing used CD4+ or CD8+ T cells sorted from blood, collected in a trial of the OX40 agonist ivuxolimab. The source is an adult with an advanced solid tumor such as melanoma, head and neck, liver or kidney cancer.

J is TRBJ1-1 and V is TRBV14, with 8 nucleotides matching TRBD1. V trimming: 0 bases; J trimming: 11 bases; junction bases outside the gene matches: 5. The CDR3 spans 13 residues. CDR1 and CDR2 from the germline V gene are SGHDN and FVKESK. For the CDR3, the DNA is TGTGCCAGCAGCCAAGATTGGACAGGGACGGCTTTCTTT. This codes for CASSQDWTGTAFF.

The chain combines TRBV6-5 with TRBJ2-5; no clear D gene. Germline V gene data show CDR1 as MNHEY and CDR2 as SVGAGI. Trimming stripped 2 bases from V and 3 bases from J, with 13 bases between. There are 15 residues in the CDR3. CDR3 in amino acids: CASSYPKGHEETQYF. DNA for the CDR3: TGTGCCAGCAGTTACCCCAAGGGCCACGAAGAGACCCAGTACTTC.

This clone was observed a single time. The chain combines TRBV6-5 with TRBJ1-4; D remains unclear. Per germline, CDR1 MNHEY and CDR2 SVGAGI. The CDR3 is 12 amino acids. The V and J ends lost 8 bases and 3 bases respectively, with 7 bases between them. CDR3 region: CASGRANEKLFF. CDR3 in DNA: TGTGCCAGCGGTCGAGCTAATGAAAAACTGTTTTTT.

J is TRBJ2-7 and V is TRBV2, with 11 positions matching TRBD2. Germline loops: CDR1 SNHLY, CDR2 FYNNEI. J lost 5 bases, V lost 10 bases, and 13 bases had no gene match. This CDR3 has 15 residues. CDR3 sequence reads: CATIGLAGPWDEQYF. The CDR3 nucleotides read TGTGCCACCATTGGACTAGCGGGCCCGTGGGACGAGCAGTACTTC.

J is TRBJ1-5 and V is TRBV5-1; 10 bases map to TRBD1. This CDR3 region has 15 residues. V gave up 2 bases and J gave up 2 bases; unmatched junction bases: 1. The germline gives CDR1 SGHRS, CDR2 YFSETQ. The CDR3 region is CASSLGTGGNQPQHF. CDR3 DNA sequence: TGCGCCAGCAGCTTAGGGACAGGGGGCAATCAGCCCCAGCATTTT.

The gene calls are TRBV18 and TRBJ1-2, with 8 bases aligning to TRBD1. The CDR3 loop spans 15 amino acids. The germline V gene has CDR1 KGHSH and CDR2 LQKENI. Germline trimming cut 3 bases from V and 2 bases from J; bases unmatched to any gene: 5. The DNA of the CDR3 is TGTGCCAGCTCACCTTCCCGGACAGGGAACTATGGCTACACCTTC. This sequence encodes CASSPSRTGNYGYTF.

The chain employs TRBV6-1 and TRBJ1-2, with 7 bases aligning to TRBD1. Per germline, CDR1 MNHNS and CDR2 SASEGT. V shed 2 bases and J 5 bases; nucleotides not matched to a gene: 5. The CDR3 contains 14 residues. The CDR3 bases are TGTGCCAGCAGTGAAACAGGGGCGGGGTATGGCTACACCTTC. Translating gives CASSETGAGYGYTF.

V is TRBV5-1 and J is TRBJ2-7; TRBD1 aligns across 9 bases. The CDR3 runs to 14 residues. The V gene end was trimmed by 4 bases and the J gene end by 2 bases; junction bases not matched to a gene: 4. The germline CDR1 and CDR2 sequences are SGHRS and YFSETQ. This CDR3 is CASSIRQGAYEQYF. The CDR3 nucleotides read TGCGCCAGCAGCATTCGACAGGGGGCCTACGAGCAGTACTTC.

V is TRBV6-6 and J is TRBJ1-1; D remains unclear. Trimming stripped 5 bases from V and 4 bases from J, with 5 bases between. CDR1 and CDR2 (germline): MNHNY, SVGAGI (reference sequence). This CDR3 spans 11 amino acids. The CDR3 DNA reads as TGTGCCAGCAGTGTTTCCACTGAAGCTTTCTTT. Its translation: CASSVSTEAFF.

The chain is built from TRBV11-2 and TRBJ2-5, with D possibly being TRBD2 (8 bases). The ends were cut back, 4 bases at V and 5 bases at J, with 23 bases in the middle. Germline V gene sequence: CDR1 SGHAT, CDR2 FQNNGV. The CDR3 covers 17 residues. The CDR3 here is CASSSRGGTVPRETQYF. CDR3 in DNA: TGTGCCAGCAGCTCCCGGGGGGGGACAGTCCCAAGGGAGACCCAGTACTTC.

This clone was observed once. The rearrangement joins TRBV9 to TRBJ2-7; 11 nucleotides match TRBD2. The CDR3 runs to 18 residues. V gave up 4 bases and J gave up 0 bases; unmatched junction bases: 12. Per the germline V gene, CDR1 is SGDLS and CDR2 is YYNGEE. The CDR3 DNA is TGTGCCAGCAGCCCCCGTGAGTTCACTAGCGGGGGCTCCTACGAGCAGTACTTC. It is translated as CASSPREFTSGGSYEQYF.

The chain joins TRBV6-1 to TRBJ1-4; 9 bases line up with TRBD1. Losses at the gene ends were 4 bases for V and 0 bases for J; bases not matched to a gene: 9. This CDR3 spans 18 amino acids. Germline lookup yields CDR1 MNHNS and CDR2 SASEGT. The CDR3 DNA reads as TGTGCCAGCAGTGGCTGGACAGGGGCCGTAGCAACTAATGAAAAACTGTTTTTT. Protein: CASSGWTGAVATNEKLFF.

J is TRBJ1-2 and V is TRBV27; D may be TRBD1 (6 bases). Germline loops: CDR1 MNHEY, CDR2 SMNVEV (reference sequence). Trimming pared 3 bases from V and 4 bases from J, leaving 12 bases between. The CDR3 loop spans 14 amino acids. The DNA of the CDR3 is TGTGCCAGCAGTTTTGGCAGGGGCGGCTATGGCTACACCTTC. Protein product: CASSFGRGGYGYTF.

The chain couples TRBV19 to TRBJ2-2, with 7 bases identical to TRBD2. The CDR3 covers 18 residues. The germline V gene encodes CDR1 LNHDA and CDR2 SQIVND (reference sequence). Germline trimming cut 3 bases from V and 6 bases from J; bases unmatched to any gene: 16. CDR3 DNA: TGTGCCAGTAGTATCCAGCCCCTGACTAGCTTATATCCCGGGGAGCTGTTTTTT. Encoded protein: CASSIQPLTSLYPGELFF.

This chain links TRBV5-6 with TRBJ2-2; 11 bases are shared with TRBD2. CDR1 and CDR2 (germline): SGHDT, YYEEEE. The CDR3 is made up of 15 amino acids. V trimming: 4 bases; J trimming: 4 bases; junction bases outside the gene matches: 3. CDR3 DNA: TGTGCCAGCAGCCTAGCGGGGGGTTTCACCGGGGAGCTGTTTTTT. This gives the protein CASSLAGGFTGELFF.

This rearrangement joins TRBV7-3 to TRBJ2-3; 9 positions match TRBD2. With 4 bases clipped from V and 2 bases from J, the junction kept 7 bases outside the gene matches. Germline V CDR1 and CDR2: SGHTA, FQGTGA. The CDR3 covers 16 residues. In nucleotides, the CDR3 is TGTGCCAGCAGCTCATTAGCGGGAGTCTTCACAGATACGCAGTATTTT. Amino acids: CASSSLAGVFTDTQYF. Supplemented by reference TRBV7-3 and TRBJ2-3, the full variable domain reads GAGVSQTPSNKVTEKGKYVELRCDPISGHTALYWYRQSLGQGPEFLIYFQGTGAADDSGLPNDRFFAVRPEGSVSTLKIQRTERGDSAVYLCASSSLAGVFTDTQYFGPGTRLTVL.

This chain joins TRBV11-2 and TRBJ2-4; 7 bases line up with TRBD1. The V segment lost 3 bases and the J segment 6 bases; nucleotides outside the gene matches: 11. The germline CDR1 and CDR2 sequences are SGHAT and FQNNGV. The CDR3 is 16 residues long. The CDR3 DNA follows: TGTGCCAGCAGCTTTAGGTTAGGGGCAGGGGGAAACATTCAGTACTTC. This sequence encodes CASSFRLGAGGNIQYF.

The chain links TRBV5-1 to TRBJ2-3; D not certain. V was trimmed by 0 bases and J by 2 bases, leaving 10 bases between them. This CDR3 region has 15 residues. Per germline, CDR1 SGHRS and CDR2 YFSETQ. CDR3 coding DNA: TGCGCCAGCAGCTTGGTGTCAAGCCCCACAGATACGCAGTATTTT. Encoded protein: CASSLVSSPTDTQYF.

The chain carries TRBV7-3 and TRBJ2-3; D gene uncertain. The germline V gene has CDR1 SGHTA and CDR2 FQGTGA. The CDR3 is 15 amino acids. V gave up 0 bases and J gave up 5 bases, with 12 bases separating them. CDR3 sequence reads: CASSLTVSGKDTQYF. In DNA form, the CDR3 reads TGTGCCAGCAGCTTAACAGTGTCTGGGAAAGATACGCAGTATTTT.

This clone appeared a single time. V is TRBV19 and J is TRBJ2-7; D is unresolved. CDR1 LNHDA and CDR2 SQIVND come from the germline V gene (reference sequence). Trimming stripped 2 bases from V and 9 bases from J, with 20 bases between. The CDR3 extends over 15 amino acids. The CDR3: CASSIREGIYEGQYF. The CDR3 DNA sequence: TGTGCCAGTAGTATAAGGGAAGGCATCTACGAAGGGCAGTACTTC.

The chain is built from TRBV28 and TRBJ2-2, with 9 positions matching TRBD2. CDR1 MDHEN and CDR2 SYDVKM come from the germline V gene. This CDR3 has 13 amino acids. CDR3 protein: CAGTSRYTGELFF. CDR3 nucleotides: TGTGCGGGGACTAGCAGATACACCGGGGAGCTGTTTTTT.

This chain joins TRBV7-8 and TRBJ2-1, with D maybe TRBD2 (6 bases). The CDR3 consists of 16 residues. Per the germline V gene, CDR1 is SGHVS and CDR2 is FQNEAQ. V was cut by 5 bases and J by 0 bases, with 14 bases left in between. CDR3 protein: CASSTEKAGSYNEQFF. The DNA for the CDR3 is TGTGCCAGCAGCACCGAGAAAGCGGGCTCCTACAATGAGCAGTTCTTC.

This clone has more than one count but fewer than ten. The chain is built from TRBV29-1 and TRBJ1-5; no firm D call. The V end lost 4 bases, the J end lost 0 bases, and 7 bases lay between the germline ends. The length of the CDR3 is 13 residues. Per germline, CDR1 SQVTM and CDR2 ANQGSEA. CDR3: CSVGAASNQPQHF. CDR3 in DNA: TGCAGCGTTGGGGCAGCTAGCAATCAGCCCCAGCATTTT.

This clone came up once. This chain uses TRBV30 with TRBJ1-3; D ambiguous. Looked up from germline, CDR1 is GTSNPN and CDR2 is SVGIG (reference sequence). CDR3 length equals 13 residues. The V end was cut by 0 bases, the J end by 0 bases, with 3 bases between. CDR3 in amino acids: CAWSVNSGNTIYF. The DNA of the CDR3 is TGTGCCTGGAGTGTAAACTCTGGAAACACCATATATTTT.

The rearrangement links TRBV28 to TRBJ2-2; weak D call: TRBD2 (5 bases). The germline V gene has CDR1 MDHEN and CDR2 SYDVKM. The CDR3 contains 16 residues. Trimming cost V 4 bases and J 6 bases, with 18 bases left between them. In nucleotides, the CDR3 is TGTGCCAGCAGTTGGGAAGGGCTTGGAGGTCCCGGGGAGCTGTTTTTT. Translating gives CASSWEGLGGPGELFF.

This rearrangement joins TRBV9 to TRBJ2-1; 11 nucleotides line up with TRBD2. Losses at the gene ends were 2 bases for V and 7 bases for J; bases not matched to a gene: 2. Germline loops: CDR1 SGDLS, CDR2 YYNGEE. The CDR3 is 14 residues long. Here the CDR3 reads CASSVRTSGNEQFF. CDR3 DNA: TGTGCCAGCAGCGTCCGGACTAGCGGGAATGAGCAGTTCTTC.

The V gene is TRBV11-3, the J gene TRBJ2-1; TRBD1 agrees at 7 bases. Trimming removed 5 bases from V and 4 bases from J; junction bases left unmatched: 5. Germline V CDR1 and CDR2: SGHNT, YENEEA. The CDR3 has 14 amino acids. The CDR3 spells CASSPGQPYNEQFF. CDR3 nucleotide sequence: TGTGCCAGCAGCCCGGGACAGCCATACAATGAGCAGTTCTTC.